Below, 17 T cell receptor beta chains from the same sample are listed, as sequenced in a study of technical replicates of blood from a few donors. TCRdb's table, derived via immunoSEQ multiplex PCR, lists solely in-frame clones and lacks some. The sample has tens of thousands of clones, around 94% seen once. The sample comprised T cells isolated from PBMCs. The source of these receptors is a human donor in good health.

Of note for this clone: The junction differs from germline at one of its ends, possibly a read error. V gene TRBV7-9 combines with J gene TRBJ1-5; D call uncertain. This CDR3 spans 15 amino acids. Germline V gene sequence: CDR1 SEHNR, CDR2 FQNEAQ (reference sequence). CDR3 amino acids: CATSRAGVGNQPQHF. Here the CDR3 DNA reads TGTGCCACCAGCCGGGCGGGTGTTGGCAATCAGCCCCAGCATTTT.

J is TRBJ1-6 and V is TRBV5-1; 7 bases are shared with TRBD1. Losses at the gene ends were 4 bases for V and 7 bases for J; bases not matched to a gene: 8. Germline lookup yields CDR1 SGHRS and CDR2 YFSETQ. The CDR3 consists of 15 residues. CDR3 sequence (DNA): TGCGCCAGCAGCGGGAGGACAGGAGAAAATTCACCCCTCCACTTT. Its protein is CASSGRTGENSPLHF.

The CDR3 sequence: CASETERGGTGELFF. CDR3 in DNA: TGTGCCAGCGAGACAGAACGGGGAGGCACCGGGGAGCTGTTTTTT. The chain couples TRBV6-1 to TRBJ2-2, with D possibly TRBD2 on 6 matching bases. The CDR3 runs 15 residues. Per germline, CDR1 MNHNS and CDR2 SASEGT. Trimming stripped 8 bases from V and 4 bases from J, with 17 bases between.

The chain carries TRBV9 and TRBJ2-2; possibly TRBD2 for D (5 bases). The CDR3 has 17 residues. Trimming cost V 4 bases and J 3 bases, with 19 bases left between them. From germline, CDR1 is SGDLS and CDR2 YYNGEE. CDR3 DNA: TGTGCCAGCAGCCCCCTGCGATCGAGGCGGGACACCGGGGAGCTGTTTTTT. Protein: CASSPLRSRRDTGELFF.

V usage is TRBV6-5 and J usage is TRBJ2-1; the match to TRBD1 covers 7 bases. Germline V gene lookup returns CDR1 MNHEY and CDR2 SVGAGI. This CDR3 is built from 15 residues. The trim removed 4 bases at V and 4 bases at J, leaving 7 bases unmatched. CDR3 protein: CASSSGQNFYNEQFF. The DNA for the CDR3 is TGTGCCAGCAGTTCGGGACAGAACTTTTACAATGAGCAGTTCTTC.

The genes are TRBV10-1 and TRBJ2-3; D possibly corresponds to TRBD1 (6 bases). The V end was cut by 0 bases, the J end by 5 bases, with 12 bases between. This CDR3 is built from 15 residues. Germline V gene data show CDR1 as WNHNN and CDR2 as SYGVQD (reference sequence). CDR3 region: CASSESSQGIDTQYF. The CDR3 DNA sequence: TGCGCCAGCAGTGAGTCGAGTCAGGGGATAGATACGCAGTATTTT.

This clone was counted between two and nine times. The chain uses TRBV5-6 and TRBJ1-1; D is uncertain. Trimming removed 4 bases from V and 1 base from J, with 5 bases in between. The CDR3 consists of 12 residues. Germline V lookup: CDR1 SGHDT, CDR2 YYEEEE. Here the CDR3 reads CASSPKNTEAFF. For the CDR3, the DNA is TGTGCCAGCAGCCCCAAGAACACTGAAGCTTTCTTT.

The V call is TRBV6-5, the J call TRBJ1-2; D is perhaps TRBD1 (6 bases). CDR1 is MNHEY and CDR2 is SVGAGI in the germline V gene. V lost 4 bases, J lost 7 bases, and 13 bases lay in between. The CDR3 is made up of 13 amino acids. CDR3 bases: TGTGCCAGCAGTTCCGGGGGGCGGGTTGGCTACACCTTC. Protein product: CASSSGGRVGYTF.

The chain employs TRBV9 and TRBJ2-1, with 8 bases fitting TRBD2. Trimming at V came to 0 bases and at J to 2 bases, leaving 10 bases not matched to a gene. This CDR3 contains 18 residues. The V gene's germline CDR1 is SGDLS and CDR2 YYNGEE. In nucleotides, the CDR3 is TGTGCCAGCAGCGTAGGTAATAGCGGGGTTGGCGCCTACAATGAGCAGTTCTTC. Protein: CASSVGNSGVGAYNEQFF.

This chain joins TRBV6-1 and TRBJ2-1; TRBD2 is a possible D gene (7 bases). This CDR3 region has 16 residues. The germline V gene encodes CDR1 MNHNS and CDR2 SASEGT. Trimming shortened V by 3 bases and J by 7 bases, and 19 bases separated the two germline ends. The CDR3: CASSDWGGGNGNEQFF. CDR3 nucleotide sequence: TGTGCCAGCAGTGATTGGGGGGGCGGTAACGGGAATGAGCAGTTCTTC.

In the case of this clone: Germline is not matched at one junction end, which may reflect a read error. This sequence joins TRBV28 and TRBJ1-2, with D possibly matching TRBD1 (5 bases). Germline V gene sequence: CDR1 MDHEN, CDR2 SYDVKM. The CDR3 length is 15 residues. The DNA for the CDR3 is TGTGCCAGCAGTCCACGACAGACTTTGTACTACGGCTACACCTTC. It encodes CASSPRQTLYYGYTF.

The chain recombines TRBV27 with TRBJ2-7; 8 bases agree with TRBD1. Germline CDR1 is MNHEY and CDR2 is SMNVEV (reference sequence). This CDR3 contains 15 residues. V trimming: 4 bases; J trimming: 2 bases; junction bases outside the gene matches: 7. CDR3 in DNA: TGTGCCAGCAGTTACTACGGGACAGGAACCTACGAGCAGTACTTC. This translates into CASSYYGTGTYEQYF.

A few counts support this clone. The rearrangement uses TRBV10-1 and TRBJ1-1, with 7 positions matching TRBD1. The ends lost 5 bases at V and 5 bases at J; junction bases unmatched: 8. Germline CDR1 reads WNHNN; CDR2 reads SYGVQD (reference sequence). The CDR3 contains 14 residues. For the CDR3, the DNA is TGCGCCAGCAGTTTCACACAGGGGCGGACTGAAGCTTTCTTT. Amino acid sequence: CASSFTQGRTEAFF.

The chain carries TRBV15 and TRBJ2-7; a possible D gene is TRBD1 (5 bases). The germline CDR1 and CDR2 sequences are LNHNV and YYDKDF (reference sequence). This CDR3 spans 18 amino acids. With 0 bases removed from V and 2 bases from J, the gap between germline ends came to 20 bases. CDR3 sequence: CATSRDRAPIRGPYEQYF. DNA of the CDR3: TGTGCCACCAGCAGAGATAGGGCTCCCATAAGGGGTCCCTACGAGCAGTACTTC.

The chain couples TRBV6-6 to TRBJ1-1; unclear D gene. This CDR3 has 16 amino acids. Germline lookup yields CDR1 MNHNY and CDR2 SVGAGI (reference sequence). The ends were cut back, 8 bases at V and 1 base at J, with 20 bases in the middle. The CDR3 sequence: CASSSSTLQWNTEAFF. As DNA, the CDR3 is TGTGCCAGCTCCTCCAGTACGTTGCAGTGGAACACTGAAGCTTTCTTT.

The V call is TRBV2, the J call TRBJ1-2; 7 bases agree with TRBD1. CDR3 length: 16 amino acids. The junction had 13 bases not matched to a gene; V was cut back by 6 bases and J by 3 bases. Germline V gene data show CDR1 as SNHLY and CDR2 as FYNNEI. CDR3 coding DNA: TGTGCCAGCAGACCCTTGGAGGGGGCAAATGACTATGGCTACACCTTC. It is translated as CASRPLEGANDYGYTF.

This chain uses TRBV27 with TRBJ2-4, with D maybe TRBD1 (5 bases). The length of the CDR3 is 14 residues. Germline CDR1 is MNHEY and CDR2 is SMNVEV (reference sequence). The V and J ends lost 7 bases and 3 bases respectively, with 13 bases between them. The CDR3: CASNDRDSKNIQYF. In DNA, the CDR3 is TGTGCCAGCAACGACCGAGACAGCAAAAACATTCAGTACTTC.